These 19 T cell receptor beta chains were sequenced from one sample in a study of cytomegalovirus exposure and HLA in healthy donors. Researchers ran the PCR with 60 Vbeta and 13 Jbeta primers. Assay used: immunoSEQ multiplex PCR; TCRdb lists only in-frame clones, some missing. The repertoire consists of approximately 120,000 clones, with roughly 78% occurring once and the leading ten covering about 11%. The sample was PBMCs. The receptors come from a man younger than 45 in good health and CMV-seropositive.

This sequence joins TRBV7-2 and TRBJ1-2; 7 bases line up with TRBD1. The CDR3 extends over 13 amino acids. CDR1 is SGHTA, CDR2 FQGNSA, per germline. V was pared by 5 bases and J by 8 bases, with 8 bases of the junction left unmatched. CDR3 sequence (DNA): TGTGCCAGCAGCCTCGACAGGGTCAGCGGCTACACCTTC. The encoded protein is CASSLDRVSGYTF.

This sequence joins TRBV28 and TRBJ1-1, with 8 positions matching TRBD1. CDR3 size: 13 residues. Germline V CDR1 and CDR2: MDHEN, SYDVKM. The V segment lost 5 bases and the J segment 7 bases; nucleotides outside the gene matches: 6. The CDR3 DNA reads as TGTGCCAGCAGTACACAGGGGGGAGGTGAAGCTTTCTTT. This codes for CASSTQGGGEAFF.

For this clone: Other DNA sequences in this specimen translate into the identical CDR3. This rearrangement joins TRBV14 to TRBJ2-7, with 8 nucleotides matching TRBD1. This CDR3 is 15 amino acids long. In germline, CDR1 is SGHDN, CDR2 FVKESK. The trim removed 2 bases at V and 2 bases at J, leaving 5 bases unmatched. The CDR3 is CASSQHLGQAYEQYF. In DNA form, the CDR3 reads TGTGCCAGCAGCCAACACCTGGGACAGGCCTACGAGCAGTACTTC. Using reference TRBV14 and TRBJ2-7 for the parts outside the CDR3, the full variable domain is EAGVTQFPSHSVIEKGQTVTLRCDPISGHDNLYWYRRVMGKEIKFLLHFVKESKQDESGMPNNRFLAERTGGTYSTLKVQPAELEDSGVYFCASSQHLGQAYEQYFGPGTRLTVT.

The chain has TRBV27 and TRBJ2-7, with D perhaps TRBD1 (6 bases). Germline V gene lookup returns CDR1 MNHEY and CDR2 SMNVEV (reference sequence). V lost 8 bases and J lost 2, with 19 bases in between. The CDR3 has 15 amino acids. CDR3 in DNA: TGTGCCAGCCAATGTCGGGACAACTCGACCTACGAGCAGTACTTC. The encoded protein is CASQCRDNSTYEQYF.

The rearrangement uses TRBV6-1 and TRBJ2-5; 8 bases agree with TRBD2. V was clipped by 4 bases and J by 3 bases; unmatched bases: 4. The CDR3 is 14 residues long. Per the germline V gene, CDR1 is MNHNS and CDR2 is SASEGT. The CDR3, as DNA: TGTGCCAGCAGTGTTAGTAGCGGGAAAGAGACCCAGTACTTC. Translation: CASSVSSGKETQYF.

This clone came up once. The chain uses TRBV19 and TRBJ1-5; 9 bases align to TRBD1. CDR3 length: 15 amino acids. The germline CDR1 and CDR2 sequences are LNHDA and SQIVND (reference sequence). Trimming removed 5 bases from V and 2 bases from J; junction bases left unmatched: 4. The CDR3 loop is CASSWGQGGNQPQHF. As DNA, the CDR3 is TGTGCCAGTAGTTGGGGACAGGGCGGCAATCAGCCCCAGCATTTT.

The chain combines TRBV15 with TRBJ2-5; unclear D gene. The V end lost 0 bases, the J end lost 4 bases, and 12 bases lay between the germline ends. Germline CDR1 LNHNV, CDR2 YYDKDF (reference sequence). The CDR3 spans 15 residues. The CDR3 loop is CATSRDNSLGETQYF. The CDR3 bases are TGTGCCACCAGCAGAGATAACAGCCTCGGAGAGACCCAGTACTTC.

The CDR3 bases are TGTGCCAGCAGTCCGGGACAGGGAATTTACGAGCAGTACTTC. Its protein is CASSPGQGIYEQYF. The chain couples TRBV27 to TRBJ2-7, with 9 bases that match TRBD1. This CDR3 has 14 residues. V lost 5 bases to trimming and J lost 4 bases; unmatched junction nucleotides: 6. Per germline, CDR1 MNHEY and CDR2 SMNVEV (reference sequence).

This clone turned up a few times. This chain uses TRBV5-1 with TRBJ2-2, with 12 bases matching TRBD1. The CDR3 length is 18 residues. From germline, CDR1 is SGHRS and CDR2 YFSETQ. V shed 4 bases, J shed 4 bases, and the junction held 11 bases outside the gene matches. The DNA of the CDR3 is TGCGCCAGCAGCCCAGAGCCCCGGGACAGGGGGCTCACCGGGGAGCTGTTTTTT. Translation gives CASSPEPRDRGLTGELFF.

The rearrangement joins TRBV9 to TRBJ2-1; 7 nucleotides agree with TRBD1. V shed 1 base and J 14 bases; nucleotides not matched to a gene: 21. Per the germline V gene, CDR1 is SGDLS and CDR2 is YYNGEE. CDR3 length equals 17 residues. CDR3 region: CASSVTQTGLGSQGKFF. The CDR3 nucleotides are TGTGCCAGCAGCGTAACCCAGACAGGGTTGGGGTCTCAAGGGAAGTTCTTC.

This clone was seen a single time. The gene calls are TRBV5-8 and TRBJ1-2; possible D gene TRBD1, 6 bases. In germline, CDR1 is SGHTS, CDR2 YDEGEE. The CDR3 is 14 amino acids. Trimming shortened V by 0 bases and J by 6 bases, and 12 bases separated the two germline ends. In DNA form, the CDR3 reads TGTGCCAGCAGCTTGGAGGGGGTCTTGAATGGCTACACCTTC. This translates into CASSLEGVLNGYTF.

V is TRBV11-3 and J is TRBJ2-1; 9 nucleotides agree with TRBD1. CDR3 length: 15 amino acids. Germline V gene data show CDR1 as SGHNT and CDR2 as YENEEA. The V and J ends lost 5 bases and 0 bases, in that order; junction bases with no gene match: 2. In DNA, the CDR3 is TGTGCCAGCAGCGAGGGACAGGGCTCCTACAATGAGCAGTTCTTC. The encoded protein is CASSEGQGSYNEQFF.

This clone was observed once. This chain's CDR3 is CASSPHRAGGRSQPQHF. The CDR3 DNA follows: TGTGCCAGCAGCCCGCACAGAGCTGGTGGGAGATCTCAGCCCCAGCATTTT. The rearrangement uses TRBV7-8 and TRBJ1-5; D call uncertain. CDR1 is SGHVS and CDR2 is FQNEAQ in the germline V gene. The CDR3 consists of 17 residues. Trimming stripped 5 bases from V and 6 bases from J, with 23 bases between.

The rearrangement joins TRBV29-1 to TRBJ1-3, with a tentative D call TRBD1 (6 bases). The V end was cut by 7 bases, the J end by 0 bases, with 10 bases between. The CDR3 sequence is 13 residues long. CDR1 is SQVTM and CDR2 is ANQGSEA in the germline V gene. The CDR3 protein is CSARTVSGNTIYF. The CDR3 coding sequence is TGCAGCGCTAGGACAGTCTCTGGAAACACCATATATTTT. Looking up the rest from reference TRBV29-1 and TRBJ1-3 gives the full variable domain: SAVISQKPSRDICQRGTSLTIQCQVDSQVTMMFWYRQQPGQSLTLIATANQGSEATYESGFVIDKFPISRPNLTFSTLTVSNMSPEDSSIYLCSARTVSGNTIYFGEGSWLTVV.

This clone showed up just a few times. The CDR3 DNA is TGTGCCAGCAGCCTAGCGGGTACCACCGGGGAGCTGTTTTTT. It specifies CASSLAGTTGELFF. The V and J genes are TRBV28 and TRBJ2-2, with TRBD2 matching over 8 bases. The J segment lost 4 bases and the V segment lost 6 bases, leaving 4 bases of the junction unmatched. This CDR3 comprises 14 residues. CDR1 is MDHEN and CDR2 is SYDVKM in the germline V gene. The full variable domain, completed using reference TRBV28 and TRBJ2-2, is DVKVTQSSRYLVKRTGEKVFLECVQDMDHENMFWYRQDPGLGLRLIYFSYDVKMKEKGDIPEGYSVSREKKERFSLILESASTNQTSMYLCASSLAGTTGELFFGEGSRLTVL.

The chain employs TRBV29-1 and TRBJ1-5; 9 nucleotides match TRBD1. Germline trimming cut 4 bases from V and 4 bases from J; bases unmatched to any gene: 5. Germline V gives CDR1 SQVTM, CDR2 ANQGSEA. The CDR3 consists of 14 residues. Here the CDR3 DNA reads TGCAGCGTTGGCGGGACAGGGTATAATCAGCCCCAGCATTTT. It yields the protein CSVGGTGYNQPQHF.

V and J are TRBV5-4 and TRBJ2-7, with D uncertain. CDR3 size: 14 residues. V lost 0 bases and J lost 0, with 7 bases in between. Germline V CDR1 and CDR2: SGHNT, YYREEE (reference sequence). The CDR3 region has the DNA TGTGCCAGCAGCTTGGTTCCCAGCTCCTACGAGCAGTACTTC. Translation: CASSLVPSSYEQYF.

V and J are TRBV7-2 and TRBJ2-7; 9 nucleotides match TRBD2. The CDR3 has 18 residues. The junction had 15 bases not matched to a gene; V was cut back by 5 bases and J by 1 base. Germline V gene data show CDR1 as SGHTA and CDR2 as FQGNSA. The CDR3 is CASSRGGGRASGSYEQYF. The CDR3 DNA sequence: TGTGCCAGCAGCAGAGGGGGCGGGAGGGCCTCGGGGTCCTACGAGCAGTACTTC.

The CDR3 protein is CASSSSWNEQFF. As DNA, the CDR3 is TGTGCCAGCAGTTCAAGCTGGAATGAGCAGTTCTTC. The genes are TRBV27 and TRBJ2-1; no reliable D call. CDR3 size: 12 residues. Trimming pared 4 bases from V and 7 bases from J, leaving 8 bases between. Germline V gene data show CDR1 as MNHEY and CDR2 as SMNVEV (reference sequence).